Reported below is one T cell receptor (beta chain). Antigen specificity is unknown. The sample originates from a study of T cell responses to AZD1222 COVID-19 vaccine. Notes on the study in general: Donors, mostly white British, included more females; clonal diversity was possibly underestimated.

The assay was immunoSEQ multiplex PCR, and TCRdb's table has in-frame clones only and misses some. The sample records about 130,000 clones, around 84% being singletons. Germline CDR1 and CDR2: GTSNPN and SVGIG (reference sequence). The CDR3 has 13 amino acids. V lost 0 bases and J 9 bases, leaving 9 bases between the germline ends. The receptor's source is an adult in good health. The material sequenced was peripheral blood, taken on day 0 of AZD1222 vaccination. The rearrangement links TRBV30 to TRBJ1-6; D is uncertain. The CDR3 bases are TGTGCCTGGAGTGTCTCATATTTTTCACCCCTCCACTTT. The encoded protein is CAWSVSYFSPLHF.